This T cell receptor (beta chain) was found in a study of human T cells and chemical hapten exposure. Whole-study context: Upper inner arm skin measuring around 2 cm by around 2 cm received 2% DPC for sensitization.

Described time point: pre-sensitization, week 0. Described treatment: therapeutic diphenylcyclopropenone sensitization with weekly scalp DPC. Only after blood had been drawn was each patch test applied. MiXCR, applied by TCRdb to the RACE reads, yields one record per CDR3 protein. Counted here are tens of thousands of distinct CDR3 sequences, about 10% occurring once; the ten biggest clones make up about 5.9%. The CDR3 is 14 residues long. Germline assignment: CDR1 MNHNY and CDR2 SVGAGI (reference sequence). With 6 bases removed from V and 0 bases from J, the gap between germline ends came to 9 bases. Many counts were recorded for this clonotype.

This sample comprised whole blood, obtained in connection with sensitization to the hapten diphenylcyclopropenone (DPC). This clonotype originated in a man in his thirties or forties with alopecia areata. Some clones in this sample may be carry-over from other donors' samples. The chain employs TRBV6-6 and TRBJ2-1; no clear D. The CDR3 DNA reads as TGTGCCAGCAGCCCAGCTCCCTCCTACAATGAGCAGTTCTTC. It specifies CASSPAPSYNEQFF.